This TCR beta chain was sequenced for a study of cytomegalovirus exposure and HLA in healthy donors (dated by TCRdb to 2017 to 2019). About the full investigation: In an earlier analysis of approximately 500 of the donors, around 290 Gb of sequence data and some 120 million unique TCR beta sequences from 150 million to 200 million T cells were reported. The number of typed donors differed by locus: roughly 620-630 for A, B, C, DRB1 and DQB1; approximately 520 for DQA1; fewer than 610 for DPA1; and 450 to 480 for DPB1. Of the 300 to 450 genotyped donors, over 70% fell in the genetic ancestry cluster associated with self-reported Caucasian donors. On average, roughly 250,000 unique TCR beta nucleotide sequences were sequenced per donor among fewer than 500 genotyped donors of the cohort, with roughly 18% of those sequences being non-productive. The study aimed to test whether signatures of past pathogen exposure could be identified by cataloging public T cell receptors. In a later analysis, previously published TCR beta repertoires from about 670 donors were re-analyzed and high-resolution HLA genotyping was added so that TCR occurrence patterns could be studied. All discovery cohort repertoires had been generated on a single sequencing platform. High-throughput TCR immunosequencing, statistical association of individual TCRs with disease status, and machine learning were combined to predict cytomegalovirus infection status. Donor age, sex, ethnicity and CMV serostatus were compiled together with the repertoire data. In a later genetic analysis, genome-wide SNP genotypes for about 60% of the 666 donors were used, and that subset was treated as a discovery cohort. To decide whether each TCR beta V gene segment behaved as functional or pseudogenic, an earlier analysis of 587 of the donors relied on high-throughput TCR beta sequencing. In addition to the first cohort of 666 subjects, a separate validation cohort of 120 different subjects was used. Roughly five DR-DQ haplotypes were handled as single units for association and clustering, since linkage in the cohort was strong. The study profiled the T cell repertoires of 666 subjects by immunosequencing and related them to cytomegalovirus serostatus. HLA typing covered class I and class II loci at four-digit resolution. Approximately 300 gigabases of sequencing data and around 88 million unique TCR sequences made up an early release that covered fewer than 650 HLA-typed donors. In the later analysis, no new phenotypic data were used to find candidate immune exposures; instead, reliance was placed on TCR beta sequences and their occurrence across donors.

The cohort was made up of approximately 670 healthy bone marrow donors. All cohort members were sampled while nominally healthy, although unrecorded immune exposures were likely present. The donor tested CMV seronegative, placing the donor among the roughly 350 seronegative members of the cohort. A peripheral blood sample was collected from each donor, and TCR beta sequencing was performed on peripheral blood mononuclear cells. Genomic DNA extraction from the blood cell samples was performed with the Qiagen DNeasy Blood Extraction Kit. Reading the germline V gene gives CDR1 SGHRS and CDR2 YFSETQ. V lost 1 base and J lost 4 bases; the stretch between them is 17 bases long. The CDR3 contains 17 residues, cysteine and phenylalanine counted. Here the CDR3 DNA is all that survives: 51 bases in frame from base 1. A remark on this clone: Its antigen remains unidentified. No qualities accompany the bases; no much larger clone lies one base away.

General conclusions and limits of the study: HLA typing was unavailable for some donors at each locus, so association tests used only the typed subset. This cohort had only TCR beta chains sequenced, and the lack of alpha or paired-chain data limited which features could be detected. In vitro tests confirmed that a few of the cytomegalovirus-associated TCR beta chains recognize cytomegalovirus antigens. The sequencing pipeline was judged likely to have produced a cluster of highly shared sequence variants as a technical artifact. A later genetic analysis associated a missense DCLRE1C variant with V-gene and J-gene trimming of TCR beta chains, and an independent cohort replicated the association. A later genetic analysis reported fewer N-insertions in productive TCRs among donors in an Asian-associated ancestry cluster than the roughly 700-donor mean. Because the 87-base-pair reads could not distinguish some IMGT-functional V segments, including TRBV6-2 and TRBV6-3, those segments were excluded. In a later analysis, more than 15,000 TCR beta sequences were associated with specific HLA alleles at a false discovery rate of 0.05. In a later analysis, most CMV-associated TCR beta chains were found to appear HLA-restricted, with HLA associations seemingly driven largely by CMV exposure. A further reported finding was that TCR beta sequences accurately predicted the HLA-A and HLA-B alleles for most subjects in the first cohort. Linkage disequilibrium might explain the correlated functional status among segregating V segments, but an unknown experimental factor could not be ruled out. When HLA alleles, especially DR and DQ, strongly co-occurred, TCR associations were difficult to assign to individual alleles. It was suggested by the authors that the approach could potentially be generalized to other disease states and immunological phenotypes. In a later analysis, HLA-associated TCR beta chains were found to be more clonally expanded and to have lower generation probabilities than equally common non-associated chains. While some public TCRs were present in many individuals, most TCR sequences turned up only very rarely across donors. In a later analysis, several top co-occurrence clusters were reported to appear linked to parvovirus B19, influenza, CMV and Epstein-Barr virus. The only immune exposure information available for the cohort was CMV serostatus. Broadly in line with IMGT annotations, most TCR beta V segments showed up in productive rearrangements about 87% or about 30% of the time in an earlier analysis of about 500 of the donors. Seventeen rarely observed V segments, including chromosome 9 orphons, were excluded from the earlier analysis of approximately 500 of the donors because counts were too low. The classifier was reported to diagnose cytomegalovirus status with high specificity and sensitivity in both the original cohort and the validation cohort. The presence/absence analyses assumed that sequencing depth was roughly uniform across donors, and that assumption may not be true. According to a later analysis, TCR association rates differed among HLA loci, with DRB1 alleles showing the most associated TCRs and HLA-C alleles showing the fewest. The study gave a list of more than 150 TCR beta chains associated with cytomegalovirus.

Libraries came from the immunoSEQ multiplex PCR assay. For the multiplex PCR, a mixture combining 60 forward primers for TCR Vbeta segments and 13 reverse primers for TCR Jbeta segments was used. Amplification of the CDR3 region of rearranged TCR beta genes was performed with a multiplex PCR assay on genomic DNA. The Illumina HiSeq System was used to sequence the amplified TCR beta libraries as 87-base-pair reads. Per the source publication's procedure: A later analysis counted about 80 million unique TCR beta chains across the 550 to 700 repertoires, and roughly 9.9 million of these chains were shared by at least two donors. Raw reads were error-corrected and collapsed into unique sequences with a nearest-neighbor algorithm that merged closely related sequences to remove PCR and sequencing errors. CDR3 sequences were aligned to IMGT reference sequences to assign V, D and J gene segments. For a sequence to be retained, a match of at least six nucleotides to both a V gene segment and a J gene segment was required. Rearrangements were classified as productive when the CDR3 lacked stop codons and remained in frame with V and J, and all other rearrangements were classified as non-productive. Following IMGT convention, CDR3 was defined as the stretch from the second conserved V-encoded cysteine to the conserved J-encoded phenylalanine. The earlier analysis of a few hundred of the donors excluded sequences that lacked an unambiguous match to a single V gene segment. An earlier analysis of over 450 of the donors classified V segments as functional when productive rearrangements were above 56.7% and as segregating when the standard deviation between donors was above 5%. A statistical classification framework was built to diagnose cytomegalovirus status from the catalog of TCR beta chain sequences. A later analysis assigned V and J genes by comparing TCR nucleotide sequences with IMGT/GENE-DB human TR gene sequences. A later analysis assigned CDR3 sequences and most-parsimonious VDJ recombination scenarios with the TCRdist pipeline. In a later analysis, each TCR beta chain was defined by its CDR3 amino acid sequence together with its V-gene family, and reads without a unique V-gene family were excluded. To address suspected cross-contamination and a sequencing artifact, a later analysis removed around 590 highly shared, low-generation-probability nucleotide sequences. A later analysis calculated a clonal expansion index for each public chain from normalized within-repertoire ranks of inferred template counts. In a later analysis, generation probabilities were computed with a VDJ recombination model fitted to out-of-frame rearrangements, and the resulting probabilities were checked against IGoR. In a later analysis, TCR-TCR, TCR-HLA and TCR-CMV co-occurrence was scored with hypergeometric tests, and a repertoire-size bias correction was applied to TCR pairs. False discovery rates were estimated in a later analysis by permuting HLA or CMV assignments 20 times. In a later analysis, co-occurring TCRs were grouped with DBSCAN, and TCRdist sequence similarity was added when clustering was performed within HLA-allele-positive subsets. Repertoires with fewer than 30,000 or more than 120,000 public chains were left out of co-occurrence clustering, as were about five repertoires with anomalous nucleotide sharing. What TCRdb holds here is the immuneACCESS table cut down to in-frame rearrangements. Part of the clones is not present; checked against another copy, under half of the missing clones reflect an unresolved V gene, and the others are unexplained. From that table come the V and J calls and clone size; the DNA was used to work out D and trimming. The sample yields 130,000 or so clones; 70% to 85% were counted once. The top ten clones comprise less than 2% of the sample.

The rearranged segments are TRBV5-1 and TRBJ1-4, with the D gene not clear enough to name. This receptor was identified in a woman in her forties in good health and CMV-seronegative. Sequenced sample: PBMCs. The CDR3 sequence is CASSLTSAGLGNEKLFF. The nucleotides read TGCGCCAGCAGCTTGACCAGCGCGGGGTTAGGTAATGAAAAACTGTTTTTT.